This T cell receptor beta chain comes out of a study of immune heterogeneity within non-small cell lung tumors. At least ten counts were recorded for this clonotype. In a multiplex PCR, 32 V and 13 J primers amplified TCR beta CDR3. Via MiXCR, TCRdb re-called the multiplex PCR reads, giving one row per CDR3 protein. This sample yields 13,000 or so distinct CDR3 sequences, of which under 30% are seen a single time; roughly 13% belongs to the top ten. Template was bulk tumor genomic DNA, around 600 ng per sample. Surgery yielded several widely spaced biopsies per primary tumor. The study cohort was described as untreated, and its members had newly diagnosed non-small cell lung cancer. They went on to have curative surgery. In germline, CDR1 is SNHLY, CDR2 FYNNEI. The ends were cut back, 3 bases at V and 2 bases at J, with 11 bases in the middle. The CDR3 is 14 amino acids.

This sequence was found in a man aged 45-60 years with non-small cell lung cancer. The specimen was lung tumor tissue. This chain connects TRBV2 to TRBJ2-7, with D unclear. CDR3 sequence reads: CASSDDIIPYEQYF. The CDR3 DNA is TGTGCCAGCAGTGACGACATAATCCCCTACGAGCAGTACTTC.